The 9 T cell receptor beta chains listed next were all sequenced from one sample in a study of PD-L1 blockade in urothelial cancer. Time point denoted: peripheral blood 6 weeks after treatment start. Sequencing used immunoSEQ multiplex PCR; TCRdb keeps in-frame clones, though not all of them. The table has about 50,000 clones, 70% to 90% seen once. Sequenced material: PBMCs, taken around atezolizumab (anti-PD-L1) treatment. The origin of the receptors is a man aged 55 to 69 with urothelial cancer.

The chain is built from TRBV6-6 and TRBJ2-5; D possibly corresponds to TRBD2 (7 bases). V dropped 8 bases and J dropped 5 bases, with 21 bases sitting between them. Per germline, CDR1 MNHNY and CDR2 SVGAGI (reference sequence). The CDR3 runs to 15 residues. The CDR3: CASAKGGAGRETQYF. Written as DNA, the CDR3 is TGTGCCAGCGCCAAGGGGGGGGCCGGGAGGGAGACCCAGTACTTC.

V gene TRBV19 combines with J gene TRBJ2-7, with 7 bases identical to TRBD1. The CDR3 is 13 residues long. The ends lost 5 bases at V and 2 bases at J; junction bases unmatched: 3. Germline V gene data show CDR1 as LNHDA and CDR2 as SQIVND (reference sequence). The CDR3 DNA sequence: TGTGCCAGTAGTGACAGGGTAGCCTACGAGCAGTACTTC. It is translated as CASSDRVAYEQYF.

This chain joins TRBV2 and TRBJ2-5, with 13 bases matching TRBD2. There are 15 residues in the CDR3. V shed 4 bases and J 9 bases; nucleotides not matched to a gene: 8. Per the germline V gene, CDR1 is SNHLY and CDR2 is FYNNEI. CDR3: CASSGTSGGRGAQYF. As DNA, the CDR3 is TGTGCCAGCAGTGGGACTAGCGGGGGCCGGGGAGCCCAGTACTTC. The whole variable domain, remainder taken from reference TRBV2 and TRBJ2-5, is EPEVTQTPSHQVTQMGQEVILRCVPISNHLYFYWYRQILGQKVEFLVSFYNNEISEKSEIFDDQFSVERPDGSNFTLKIRSTKLEDSAMYFCASSGTSGGRGAQYFGPGTRLLVL.

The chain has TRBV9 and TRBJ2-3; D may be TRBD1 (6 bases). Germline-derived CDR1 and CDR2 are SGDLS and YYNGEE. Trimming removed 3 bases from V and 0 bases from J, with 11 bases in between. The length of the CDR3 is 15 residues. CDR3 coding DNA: TGTGCCAGCAGCGCCCTCGGACAGAGCACAGATACGCAGTATTTT. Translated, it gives CASSALGQSTDTQYF.

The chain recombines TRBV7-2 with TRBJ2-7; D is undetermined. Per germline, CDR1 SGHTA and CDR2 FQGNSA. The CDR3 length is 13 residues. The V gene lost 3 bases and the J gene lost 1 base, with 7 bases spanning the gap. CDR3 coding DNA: TGTGCCAGCAGCTTCCCGGAGTCCTACGAGCAGTACTTC. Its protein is CASSFPESYEQYF.

CDR3 region: CASSEVGLIYGYTF. The CDR3 DNA reads TGTGCCAGCAGTGAAGTGGGGCTGATCTATGGCTACACCTTC. The chain is built from TRBV6-1 and TRBJ1-2; the D gene is possibly TRBD1 (5 bases). CDR1 is MNHNS and CDR2 is SASEGT in the germline V gene. The CDR3 has 14 amino acids. V lost 1 base and J 4 bases, leaving 10 bases between the germline ends.

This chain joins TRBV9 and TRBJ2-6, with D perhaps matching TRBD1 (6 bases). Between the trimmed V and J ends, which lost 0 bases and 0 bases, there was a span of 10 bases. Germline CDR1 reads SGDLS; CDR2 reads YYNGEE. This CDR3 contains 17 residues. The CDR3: CASSVGGGTSGANVLTF. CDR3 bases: TGTGCCAGCAGCGTAGGAGGGGGTACCTCTGGGGCCAACGTCCTGACTTTC.

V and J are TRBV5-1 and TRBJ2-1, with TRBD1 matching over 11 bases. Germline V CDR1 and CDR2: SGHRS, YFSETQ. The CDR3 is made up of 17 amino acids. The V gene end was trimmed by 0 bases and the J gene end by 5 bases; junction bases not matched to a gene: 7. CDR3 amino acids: CASSLAPGQGVHNEQFF. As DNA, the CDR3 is TGCGCCAGCAGCTTGGCCCCGGGACAGGGGGTCCACAATGAGCAGTTCTTC. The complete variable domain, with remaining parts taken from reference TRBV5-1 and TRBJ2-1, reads KAGVTQTPRYLIKTRGQQVTLSCSPISGHRSVSWYQQTPGQGLQFLFEYFSETQRNKGNFPGRFSGRQFSNSRSEMNVSTLELGDSALYLCASSLAPGQGVHNEQFFGPGTRLTVL.

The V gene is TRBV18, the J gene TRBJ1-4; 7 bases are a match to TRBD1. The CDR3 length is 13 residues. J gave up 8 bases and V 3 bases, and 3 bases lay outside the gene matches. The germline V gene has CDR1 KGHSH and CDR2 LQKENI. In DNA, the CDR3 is TGTGCCAGCTCACCGGGACAGACCGAAAAACTGTTTTTT. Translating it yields CASSPGQTEKLFF.